These T cell receptor beta chains were read from a single sample in a study of identical twins. TCRdb recomputed calls from the 5' RACE reads with MiXCR, one row per CDR3 protein. Of about 150,000 distinct CDR3 sequences in the sample, roughly 3.5% were seen once. The source material was memory T cells sorted from blood. These receptors originate from a man aged 18 to 29 in good health. Both conserved end residues are part of each CDR3. The D gene is left open where the match is weak. Size is omitted from some rows. Given values are once, few, many or a class for expanded clones.

V: TRBV18; size: NA; D: NA; J: TRBJ2-7; CDR3: CASSPASESYEQYF; DNA: TGTGCCAGCTCACCAGCTAGCGAAAGCTACGAGCAGTACTTC
V: TRBV29-1; size: many; D: NA; J: TRBJ2-1; CDR3: CSVVADSYNEQFF; DNA: TGCAGCGTTGTAGCGGACTCCTACAATGAGCAGTTCTTC
V: TRBV7-2; size: NA; D: TRBD2; J: TRBJ2-2; CDR3: CASSSYGGSGTGELFF; DNA: TGTGCCAGCAGCTCGTATGGCGGGAGTGGGACCGGGGAGCTGTTTTTT
V: TRBV6-5; size: many; D: NA; J: TRBJ2-5; CDR3: CASSYSGTRVEETQYF; DNA: TGTGCCAGCAGTTACTCCGGGACAAGGGTCGAGGAGACCCAGTACTTC
V: TRBV20-1; size: many; D: TRBD2; J: TRBJ2-3; CDR3: CSARAVGLAGAPDTQYF; DNA: TGCAGTGCTAGAGCGGTGGGACTAGCGGGAGCCCCAGATACGCAGTATTTT
V: TRBV27; size: NA; D: NA; J: TRBJ1-5; CDR3: CASSLSGGSIIQPQHF; DNA: TGTGCCAGCAGTTTATCTGGGGGGTCCATCATACAGCCCCAGCATTTT
V: TRBV20-1; size: many; D: NA; J: TRBJ2-7; CDR3: CSAGRWRGNSYEQYF; DNA: TGCAGTGCGGGGAGGTGGAGGGGGAACTCCTACGAGCAGTACTTC
V: TRBV2; size: many; D: NA; J: TRBJ2-1; CDR3: CASSGPLDEQFF; DNA: TGTGCCAGCAGCGGACCCCTGGATGAGCAGTTCTTC
V: TRBV11-2; size: many; D: NA; J: TRBJ1-1; CDR3: CASSSSSVNTEAFF; DNA: TGTGCCAGCAGCTCCTCCAGTGTGAACACTGAAGCTTTCTTT
V: TRBV7-2; size: many; D: TRBD1; J: TRBJ2-3; CDR3: CASSSRTGSSTDTQYF; DNA: TGTGCCAGCAGCTCTCGGACAGGCTCTAGCACAGATACGCAGTATTTT
V: TRBV20-1; size: many; D: NA; J: TRBJ2-1; CDR3: CSASLYQAVSYNEQFF; DNA: TGCAGTGCCAGCCTATATCAAGCGGTTTCCTACAATGAGCAGTTCTTC
V: TRBV20-1; size: many; D: NA; J: TRBJ1-2; CDR3: CSASSVNYGYTF; DNA: TGCAGTGCTAGTTCCGTTAACTATGGCTACACCTTC
V: TRBV15; size: NA; D: TRBD2; J: TRBJ2-7; CDR3: CATSRVLAGRASYEQYF; DNA: TGTGCCACCAGCAGGGTACTAGCGGGACGTGCTTCCTACGAGCAGTACTTC
V: TRBV7-3; size: many; D: NA; J: TRBJ2-1; CDR3: CASSLRARGDEQFF; DNA: TGTGCCAGCAGCTTACGAGCGAGGGGCGATGAGCAGTTCTTC
V: TRBV12-3/TRBV12-4; size: many; D: NA; J: TRBJ2-7; CDR3: CASSLTQVAQYF; DNA: TGTGCCAGCAGCCTCACACAGGTAGCACAGTACTTC
V: TRBV10-3; size: many; D: TRBD2; J: TRBJ2-1; CDR3: CAISSGNGQFF; DNA: TGTGCCATCAGTAGCGGGAACGGGCAGTTCTTC
V: TRBV11-2; size: many; D: NA; J: TRBJ2-2; CDR3: CASSLDAGQRTGELFF; DNA: TGTGCCAGCAGCTTAGATGCGGGGCAGCGCACCGGGGAGCTGTTTTTT
V: TRBV12-3/TRBV12-4; size: many; D: NA; J: TRBJ2-1; CDR3: CASSPGTEQFF; DNA: TGTGCCAGCAGCCCCGGGACCGAGCAGTTCTTC
V: TRBV9; size: many; D: NA; J: TRBJ2-1; CDR3: CASSVANENEQFF; DNA: TGTGCCAGCAGCGTGGCGAATGAAAATGAGCAGTTCTTC
V: TRBV20-1; size: many; D: TRBD2; J: TRBJ2-1; CDR3: CSANGLVSNEQFF; DNA: TGCAGTGCTAACGGACTAGTATCCAATGAGCAGTTCTTC
V: TRBV3-1; size: many; D: NA; J: TRBJ2-1; CDR3: CASSPQGREQFF; DNA: TGTGCCAGCAGCCCCCAGGGGCGTGAGCAGTTCTTC
V: TRBV20-1; size: many; D: NA; J: TRBJ2-1; CDR3: CSARDQVYGTSEQFF; DNA: TGCAGTGCTAGAGATCAAGTTTATGGAACAAGTGAGCAGTTCTTC
V: TRBV6-1; size: many; D: NA; J: TRBJ2-3; CDR3: CASSEALGKADTQYF; DNA: TGTGCCAGCAGTGAAGCGCTAGGGAAAGCAGATACGCAGTATTTT
V: TRBV19; size: many; D: NA; J: TRBJ1-3; CDR3: CASIKSVNSGNTIYF; DNA: TGTGCCAGTATTAAATCAGTCAACTCTGGAAACACCATATATTTT
V: TRBV12-3/TRBV12-4; size: many; D: TRBD1; J: TRBJ1-1; CDR3: CASSLDRVSTEAFF; DNA: TGTGCCAGCAGCCTCGACAGGGTGTCCACTGAAGCTTTCTTT
V: TRBV15; size: many; D: TRBD2; J: TRBJ2-5; CDR3: CATRVLAGGKETQYF; DNA: TGTGCCACCAGGGTACTAGCGGGAGGGAAAGAGACCCAGTACTTC
V: TRBV12-3/TRBV12-4; size: many; D: NA; J: TRBJ2-5; CDR3: CASGRETQYF; DNA: TGTGCCAGCGGTCGGGAGACCCAGTACTTC
V: TRBV12-3/TRBV12-4; size: many; D: NA; J: TRBJ2-3; CDR3: CASRPYSRGTDTQYF; DNA: TGTGCCAGCCGACCTTATAGCCGGGGCACAGATACGCAGTATTTT
V: TRBV6-5; size: NA; D: TRBD1; J: TRBJ1-1; CDR3: CASSYSTGGTEAFF; DNA: TGTGCCAGCAGTTACTCGACAGGGGGCACTGAAGCTTTCTTT
V: TRBV7-9; size: many; D: TRBD1; J: TRBJ2-7; CDR3: CASSLGYRGEQYF; DNA: TGTGCCAGCAGCTTAGGTTACAGGGGCGAGCAGTACTTC
V: TRBV6-2/TRBV6-3; size: many; D: TRBD1; J: TRBJ2-1; CDR3: CASGTVNYNEQFF; DNA: TGTGCCAGCGGGACAGTTAATTACAATGAGCAGTTCTTC
V: TRBV11-1; size: many; D: TRBD2; J: TRBJ2-5; CDR3: CASSYLGLAGDQETQYF; DNA: TGTGCCAGCAGCTACCTGGGCCTAGCGGGAGACCAAGAGACCCAGTACTTC
V: TRBV6-1; size: many; D: NA; J: TRBJ1-2; CDR3: CASSVRRTRGYTF; DNA: TGTGCCAGCAGCGTTAGACGGACGCGGGGCTACACCTTC
V: TRBV6-6; size: many; D: NA; J: TRBJ2-7; CDR3: CASSYSEVGEQYF; DNA: TGTGCCAGCAGTTACTCCGAGGTGGGCGAGCAGTACTTC
V: TRBV5-6; size: many; D: NA; J: TRBJ1-1; CDR3: CASSLAERSLF; DNA: TGTGCCAGCAGCTTGGCCGAGAGATCCCTCTTT
V: TRBV11-3; size: NA; D: TRBD2; J: TRBJ2-3; CDR3: CASSLGGGRAIEDTQYF; DNA: TGTGCCAGCAGCTTAGGCGGCGGGAGGGCCATAGAAGATACGCAGTATTTT
V: TRBV6-2/TRBV6-3; size: many; D: NA; J: TRBJ1-1; CDR3: CASSYHLGVRSNTEAFF; DNA: TGTGCCAGCAGTTACCATCTGGGGGTAAGATCAAACACTGAAGCTTTCTTT
V: TRBV11-2; size: many; D: TRBD1; J: TRBJ2-2; CDR3: CASSFRTGGTGELFF; DNA: TGTGCCAGCAGCTTCCGGACAGGGGGGACCGGGGAGCTGTTTTTT
V: TRBV28; size: many; D: TRBD1; J: TRBJ2-4; CDR3: CASSWTGSADIQYF; DNA: TGTGCCAGCAGTTGGACAGGGTCGGCGGACATTCAGTACTTC
V: TRBV4-3; size: many; D: NA; J: TRBJ2-7; CDR3: CASSQDGSESYEQYF; DNA: TGCGCCAGCAGCCAAGACGGTAGCGAGTCCTACGAGCAGTACTTC
V: TRBV5-1; size: many; D: NA; J: TRBJ2-7; CDR3: CASSPPRASYEQYF; DNA: TGCGCCAGCAGCCCACCACGAGCCTCCTACGAGCAGTACTTC
V: TRBV12-3/TRBV12-4; size: many; D: NA; J: TRBJ1-2; CDR3: CASSSSGANYGYTF; DNA: TGTGCCAGCAGTTCCTCCGGGGCTAACTATGGCTACACCTTC
V: TRBV7-2; size: many; D: TRBD2; J: TRBJ2-5; CDR3: CASSLGLGLVGRSQETQYF; DNA: TGTGCCAGCAGCTTAGGCTTGGGACTAGTCGGGCGCAGTCAAGAGACCCAGTACTTC
V: TRBV20-1; size: NA; D: TRBD1; J: TRBJ2-1; CDR3: CSARPSQGVFSEQFF; DNA: TGCAGTGCTAGACCCTCCCAGGGGGTCTTCAGTGAGCAGTTCTTC
V: TRBV5-6; size: NA; D: TRBD2; J: TRBJ2-1; CDR3: CASSLGTRKFF; DNA: TGTGCCAGCAGCTTGGGGACTAGGAAGTTCTTC
V: TRBV7-2; size: many; D: NA; J: TRBJ2-3; CDR3: CASSLILQDTQYF; DNA: TGTGCCAGCAGCTTGATCCTCCAGGATACGCAGTATTTT
V: TRBV3-1; size: few; D: NA; J: TRBJ1-4; CDR3: CASSRATQGGEKLFF; DNA: TGTGCCAGCAGCCGGGCCACACAGGGTGGTGAAAAACTGTTTTTT
V: TRBV6-2/TRBV6-3; size: few; D: NA; J: TRBJ2-7; CDR3: CASSENTYEQYF; DNA: TGTGCCAGCAGTGAGAACACATACGAGCAGTACTTC
V: TRBV4-3; size: many; D: TRBD1; J: TRBJ2-4; CDR3: CASSQDYRGGYIQYF; DNA: TGCGCCAGCAGCCAAGATTACAGGGGCGGGTACATTCAGTACTTC
V: TRBV5-1; size: NA; D: NA; J: TRBJ1-2; CDR3: CASSSLLGLRDYGYTF; DNA: TGCGCCAGCAGCTCCTTATTGGGACTCAGGGACTATGGCTACACCTTC